A selection of T cell receptor beta chains follows, all from one sample in a study of cytomegalovirus exposure and HLA in healthy donors. Clones were read by immunoSEQ multiplex PCR, and TCRdb kept only the in-frame ones, dropping some. The sample shows fewer than 150,000 clones, almost 90% of them seen only once. Sequenced: PBMCs. Receptors were obtained from a woman under 30 in good health and CMV-seropositive. CDR3s include the opening cysteine and the closing phenylalanine or tryptophan. A D gene is named only where the DNA matches it firmly. Clone sizes are given selectively: once, few, many, or a class where the clone is expanded.

>TRBD2|TRBJ2-1|once|TRBV14
TGTGCCAGCAGCCCTGGACTAGCGGGGGGTAGAAATGAGCAGTTCTTC
CASSPGLAGGRNEQFF
>.|TRBJ2-6|once|TRBV4-3
TGCGCCAGCAGCCAGGAGGGAATTTCGGGTTCTGGGGCCAACGTCCTGACTTTC
CASSQEGISGSGANVLTF
>.|TRBJ1-5|.|TRBV5-6
TGTGCCAGCAGCTTATCAGGGAAGGGTCAGCCCCAGCATTTT
CASSLSGKGQPQHF
>TRBD1|TRBJ2-1|.|TRBV7-2
TGTGCCAGCAGCTTAGACAGGGGCTCCTACAATGAGCAGTTCTTC
CASSLDRGSYNEQFF
>.|TRBJ2-1|.|TRBV10-3
TGTGCCATCAGTGAGTCTGTTAACAATGAGCAGTTCTTC
CAISESVNNEQFF
>.|TRBJ2-2|.|TRBV11-2
TGTGCCAGCAGGGAGGAGAACACCGGGGAGCTGTTTTTT
CASREENTGELFF
>TRBD1|TRBJ2-7|.|TRBV7-9
TGTGCCAGCATCTCAGGGGGTGGGCCCTACGAGCAGTACTTC
CASISGGGPYEQYF
>TRBD2|TRBJ2-5|.|TRBV4-3
TGCGCCAGCAGCCAAGATTCGGGGGCGGGGGGAGAGACCCAGTACTTC
CASSQDSGAGGETQYF
>.|TRBJ1-2|.|TRBV28
TGTGCCAGCAGTTTAGCAGGGCCGAACTATGGCTACACCTTC
CASSLAGPNYGYTF
>TRBD2|TRBJ2-1|.|TRBV27
TGTGCCAGCAGTTTATCGCGGGGGGTGGCCTCCTACAATGAGCAGTTCTTC
CASSLSRGVASYNEQFF
>.|TRBJ2-5|.|TRBV30
TGTGCCTGGAGTTCGCAGATTCAAGAGACCCAGTACTTC
CAWSSQIQETQYF
>.|TRBJ1-2|.|TRBV28
TGTGCCAGCAGTTATGGACTCTATGGCTACACCTTC
CASSYGLYGYTF
>.|TRBJ2-3|.|TRBV9
TGTGCCAGCAGCAAATCAGCGGGCCCAGATACGCAGTATTTT
CASSKSAGPDTQYF
>TRBD1|TRBJ1-1|.|TRBV7-9
TGTGCCAGCAGCTCCGGGACAGGGAATAAGAACACTGAAGCTTTCTTT
CASSSGTGNKNTEAFF
>.|TRBJ2-7|.|TRBV21-1
TGTGCCGGGGGGACAGGGGTTAGCTACGAGCAGTACTTC
CAGGTGVSYEQYF
>.|TRBJ2-2|.|TRBV5-3
TGTGCCAGAAGCTCCCGGGACATTCGCACCGGGGAGCTGTTTTTT
CARSSRDIRTGELFF
>.|TRBJ2-2|few|TRBV5-1
TGCGCCAGCAGCTCACAGGGTAGTGAGGCCGGGGAGCTGTTTTTT
CASSSQGSEAGELFF
>TRBD1|TRBJ2-7|.|TRBV28
TGTGCCAGCAGTTTAGGGGACAGGAGCAACGAGCAGTACTTC
CASSLGDRSNEQYF
>TRBD1|TRBJ1-1|.|TRBV13
TGTGCCAGCAGCTTAGGCCTGGCAGGGGGCCCTGAAGCTTTCTTT
CASSLGLAGGPEAFF
>.|TRBJ2-7|.|TRBV9
TGTGCCAGCAGCCTCTCAGCGGGCTACGAGCAGTACTTC
CASSLSAGYEQYF
>.|TRBJ1-1|.|TRBV30
TGTGCCTGGACTCAGGGCGGGGGGACTGAAGCTTTCTTT
CAWTQGGGTEAFF
>TRBD1|TRBJ2-1|.|TRBV5-1
TGCGCCAGCAGCCCGGGCTGGACAGGGGCCAATGAGCAGTTCTTC
CASSPGWTGANEQFF
>.|TRBJ2-5|.|TRBV18
TGTGCCAGCTCACCGGGACTCAGAGAAACCCAGTACTTC
CASSPGLRETQYF
>.|TRBJ1-5|.|TRBV5-1
TGCGCCAGCAGGCACCCGACAGACCAGCCCCAGCATTTT
CASRHPTDQPQHF
>TRBD1|TRBJ1-1|.|TRBV29-1
TGCAGCGTTCGCAGGGGGACTGAAGCTTTCTTT
CSVRRGTEAFF
>.|TRBJ2-6|.|TRBV28
TGTGCCAGCAGTGAACAGGGAGCTGGGGCCAACGTCCTGACTTTC
CASSEQGAGANVLTF
>.|TRBJ1-1|once|TRBV20-1
TGCAGTGCTGTCCCTTTTGCTGAAGCTTTCTTT
CSAVPFAEAFF
>TRBD2|TRBJ2-1|once|TRBV10-3
TGTGCCATCAGTGGGGCTAGCGGGGGGGCATATAGTGAGCAGTTCTTC
CAISGASGGAYSEQFF
>.|TRBJ1-5|.|TRBV29-1
TGCAGCGTTGAAGACCGGGGTGGCAATCAGCCCCAGCATTTT
CSVEDRGGNQPQHF
>.|TRBJ1-2|.|TRBV4-2
TGTGCCAGCAGCCAAGACAAGCGGTCAGGGGAAGACTATGGCTACACCTTC
CASSQDKRSGEDYGYTF
>.|TRBJ1-1|.|TRBV11-2
TGTGCCAGCAGCTTCGTATCCGGGGAAGCTTTCTTT
CASSFVSGEAFF
>.|TRBJ2-7|.|TRBV5-1
TGCGCCACCAGTGTTGCCAGCTCCTACGAGCAGTACTTC
CATSVASSYEQYF
>TRBD2|TRBJ2-7|once|TRBV5-4
TGTGCCAGCAGCTTGGCGGGAAGCGGGAGTTACGAGCAGTACTTC
CASSLAGSGSYEQYF
>.|TRBJ1-2|.|TRBV5-1
TGCGCCACCCGAACCGGCCGGGGGGCAGATGGCTACACCTTC
CATRTGRGADGYTF
>.|TRBJ2-3|.|TRBV27
TGTGCCAGCAGCCCCAGTTTGTACGATACGCAGTATTTT
CASSPSLYDTQYF